The rows below give T cell receptor beta chains drawn from one sample of a study of cytomegalovirus exposure and HLA in healthy donors. Assay: immunoSEQ multiplex PCR; the TCRdb copy retains only in-frame clones and omits some. The sample holds 150,000 to 200,000 clones, about 80% seen once. Sequencing was carried out using PBMCs. Source of these receptors: a woman aged 40 to 49 in good health and CMV-seronegative. Both conserved end residues are trimmed from each CDR3.

j_gene,v_gene,CDR3aa
TRBJ2-5,TRBV2,ASQNRGRVETQY
TRBJ1-2,TRBV18,ASSPTGDGYT
TRBJ2-2,TRBV6-1,AITDRGGPGELF
TRBJ1-6,TRBV5-1,ASSLAGIDNSPLH
TRBJ2-5,TRBV10-3,AISVQPPGQGWETQY
TRBJ1-1,TRBV10-3,AISGILGAQPNTEAF
TRBJ1-6,TRBV5-8,ASSFRDRNSPLH
TRBJ2-7,TRBV10-3,AIRATVEQY
TRBJ2-7,TRBV11-2,ASSLGVRDRGRPY
TRBJ2-3,TRBV9,ASSLAGGGLDTQY
TRBJ2-1,TRBV9,ASSLRTENEQF
TRBJ1-1,TRBV2,ASRFIGGWGEAF
TRBJ2-6,TRBV19,ASSMGQGSGANVLT
TRBJ1-6,TRBV6-1,ASSLTGYNSPLH
TRBJ1-4,TRBV12-5,ASLTAENEKLF
TRBJ2-7,TRBV7-8,ASSLERLDPPRAQY
TRBJ2-6,TRBV4-1,ASSQDGLLAGNVLT
TRBJ1-1,TRBV30,AWSSTGTTEAF
TRBJ1-1,TRBV5-8,ASSPGRGNTEAF
TRBJ2-7,TRBV27,ASSSITSGSSYEQY
TRBJ1-2,TRBV9,ASSDKTGGGDGYT
TRBJ2-2,TRBV7-8,ASSLITSGQTTGELF
TRBJ1-6,TRBV6-6,ASSYLDRGSSPLH
TRBJ1-3,TRBV29-1,SVGDSSGNTIY
TRBJ1-6,TRBV7-6,ASSSKQGNGSPLH
TRBJ2-1,TRBV5-1,ASSVRGGYNEQF
TRBJ2-5,TRBV7-2,ASSFRETQY
TRBJ2-1,TRBV29-1,SVEDLPAAYNEQF
TRBJ2-5,TRBV5-1,ASSSVLNQETQY
TRBJ2-7,TRBV15,ATSGPGQLVEQY
TRBJ2-1,TRBV27,ASSLQPLLAGLLNEQF
TRBJ2-7,TRBV6-5,ASSTQGAFSYEQY
TRBJ2-7,TRBV9,ASSPPGGYTYEQY
TRBJ2-7,TRBV10-3,AISESSGVLLYEQY
TRBJ2-7,TRBV6-1,ASSESGQGANEQY
TRBJ2-3,TRBV5-6,ASSLILASGGGTDTQY
TRBJ2-1,TRBV9,ASSPRLGGGTYNEQF
TRBJ2-7,TRBV5-1,ASSYGVSEQY
TRBJ1-5,TRBV29-1,SVSGQGSNQPQH
TRBJ2-7,TRBV27,ASSFRGADWDEQY